The clone carrying this TCR beta chain was seen at least ten times. Its matching antigen is unknown. This record belongs to a study of blood T cells in healthy people across ages. Study-wide results and caveats: The long-lived group displayed more naive CD4+ cells, plus higher diversity, than the aged donors did.

The V end lost 5 bases, the J end lost 5 bases, and 15 bases lay between the germline ends. This CDR3 comprises 14 residues. The V gene's germline CDR1 is DFQATT and CDR2 SNEGSKA (reference sequence). No fewer than 6 million PBMCs went into each sample. Next came a second PCR, run for about 7 to 12 cycles, which used a sample-barcoded 5' primer along with a J-beta primer mix. TCRdb passed the 5' RACE reads through MiXCR, listing each CDR3 protein once. Of about 670,000 distinct CDR3 sequences in the sample, roughly half were seen once. The chain joins TRBV20-1 to TRBJ2-2; no firm D call. The TCR originated in a woman older than 75 in good health. The material sequenced was blood. CDR3 residues: CSAVKRSVTGELFF. The CDR3 DNA reads TGCAGTGCTGTAAAGAGGTCCGTAACCGGGGAGCTGTTTTTT.